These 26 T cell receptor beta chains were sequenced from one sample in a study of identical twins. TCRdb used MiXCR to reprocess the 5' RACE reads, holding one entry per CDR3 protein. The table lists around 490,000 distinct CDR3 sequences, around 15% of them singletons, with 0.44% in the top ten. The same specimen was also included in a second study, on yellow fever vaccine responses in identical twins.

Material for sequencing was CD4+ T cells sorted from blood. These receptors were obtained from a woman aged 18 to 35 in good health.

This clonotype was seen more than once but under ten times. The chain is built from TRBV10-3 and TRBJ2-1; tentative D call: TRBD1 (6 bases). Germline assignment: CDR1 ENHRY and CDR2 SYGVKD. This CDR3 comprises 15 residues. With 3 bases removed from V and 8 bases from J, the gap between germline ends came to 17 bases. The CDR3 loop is CAISDQGPRVDEQFF. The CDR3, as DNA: TGTGCCATCAGTGATCAGGGGCCAAGGGTTGATGAGCAGTTCTTC.

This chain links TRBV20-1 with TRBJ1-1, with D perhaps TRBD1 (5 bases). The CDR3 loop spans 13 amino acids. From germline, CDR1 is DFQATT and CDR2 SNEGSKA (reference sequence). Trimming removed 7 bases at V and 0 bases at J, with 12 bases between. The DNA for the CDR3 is TGCAGTGTTCCGGGGACCATGAACACTGAAGCTTTCTTT. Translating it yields CSVPGTMNTEAFF.

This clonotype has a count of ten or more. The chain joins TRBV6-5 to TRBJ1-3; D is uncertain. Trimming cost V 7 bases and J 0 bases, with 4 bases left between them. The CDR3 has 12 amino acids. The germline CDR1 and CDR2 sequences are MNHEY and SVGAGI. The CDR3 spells CASMSSGNTIYF. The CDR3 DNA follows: TGTGCCAGCATGAGCTCTGGAAACACCATATATTTT.

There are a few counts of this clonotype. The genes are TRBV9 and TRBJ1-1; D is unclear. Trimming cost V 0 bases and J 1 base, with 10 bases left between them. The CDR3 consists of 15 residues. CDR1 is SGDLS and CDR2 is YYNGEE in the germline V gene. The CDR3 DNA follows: TGTGCCAGCAGCGTAGAATTGTTTGAGAACACTGAAGCTTTCTTT. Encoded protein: CASSVELFENTEAFF.

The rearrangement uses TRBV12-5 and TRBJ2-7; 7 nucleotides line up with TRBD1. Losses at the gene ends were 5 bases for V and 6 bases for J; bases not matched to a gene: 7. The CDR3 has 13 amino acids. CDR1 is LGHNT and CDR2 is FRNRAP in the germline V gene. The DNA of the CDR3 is TGTGCTAGTGGTCCTCAGGGGGTAGGCGAGCAGTACTTC. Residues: CASGPQGVGEQYF.

The CDR3 coding sequence is TGTGCCAGCACCAATGGAAGGGGTCAGCCCCAGCATTTT. Its translation is CASTNGRGQPQHF. This chain links TRBV3-1 with TRBJ1-5; the D gene is possibly TRBD1 (5 bases). The CDR3 spans 13 residues. The ends were cut back, 7 bases at V and 6 bases at J, with 13 bases in the middle. Germline V CDR1 and CDR2: LGHDT, YNNKEL (reference sequence).

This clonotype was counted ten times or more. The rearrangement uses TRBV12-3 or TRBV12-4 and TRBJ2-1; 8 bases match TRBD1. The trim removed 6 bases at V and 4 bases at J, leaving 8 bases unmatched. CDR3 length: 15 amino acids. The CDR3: CASSLDRGLYNEQFF. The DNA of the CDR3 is TGTGCCAGCAGCCTAGACAGGGGACTTTACAATGAGCAGTTCTTC.

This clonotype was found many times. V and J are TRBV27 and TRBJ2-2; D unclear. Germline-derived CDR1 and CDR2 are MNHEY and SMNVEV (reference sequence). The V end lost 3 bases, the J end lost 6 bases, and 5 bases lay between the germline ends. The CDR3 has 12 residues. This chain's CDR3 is CASSFSAGELFF. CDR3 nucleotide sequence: TGTGCCAGCAGTTTTTCTGCCGGGGAGCTGTTTTTT.

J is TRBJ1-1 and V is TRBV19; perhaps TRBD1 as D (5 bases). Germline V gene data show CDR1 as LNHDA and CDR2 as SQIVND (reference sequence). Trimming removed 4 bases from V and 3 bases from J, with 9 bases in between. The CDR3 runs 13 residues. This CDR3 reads CASSNWGYTEAFF. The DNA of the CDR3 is TGTGCCAGTAGTAATTGGGGGTACACTGAAGCTTTCTTT.

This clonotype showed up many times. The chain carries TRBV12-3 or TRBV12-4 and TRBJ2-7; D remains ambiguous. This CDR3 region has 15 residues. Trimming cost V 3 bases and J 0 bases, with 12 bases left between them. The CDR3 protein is CASSFGQMSSYEQYF. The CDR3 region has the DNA TGTGCCAGCAGTTTCGGGCAGATGAGCTCCTACGAGCAGTACTTC.

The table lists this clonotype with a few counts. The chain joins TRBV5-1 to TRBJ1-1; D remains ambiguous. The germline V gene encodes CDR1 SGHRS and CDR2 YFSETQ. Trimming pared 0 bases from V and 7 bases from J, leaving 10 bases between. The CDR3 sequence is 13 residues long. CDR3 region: CASSLVVGGEAFF. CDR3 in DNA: TGCGCCAGCAGCTTGGTTGTCGGAGGTGAAGCTTTCTTT.

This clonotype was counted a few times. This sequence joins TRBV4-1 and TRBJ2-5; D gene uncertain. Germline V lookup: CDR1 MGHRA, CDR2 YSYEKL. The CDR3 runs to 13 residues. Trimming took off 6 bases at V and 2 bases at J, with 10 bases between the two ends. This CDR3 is CASRAGSQETQYF. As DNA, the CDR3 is TGCGCCAGCAGAGCAGGATCACAAGAGACCCAGTACTTC.

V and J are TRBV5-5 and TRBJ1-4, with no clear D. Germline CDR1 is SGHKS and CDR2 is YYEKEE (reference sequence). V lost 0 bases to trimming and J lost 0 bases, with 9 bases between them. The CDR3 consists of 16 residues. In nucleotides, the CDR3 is TGTGCCAGCAGCTTGGCCTCGACAACAACTAATGAAAAACTGTTTTTT. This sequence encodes CASSLASTTTNEKLFF.

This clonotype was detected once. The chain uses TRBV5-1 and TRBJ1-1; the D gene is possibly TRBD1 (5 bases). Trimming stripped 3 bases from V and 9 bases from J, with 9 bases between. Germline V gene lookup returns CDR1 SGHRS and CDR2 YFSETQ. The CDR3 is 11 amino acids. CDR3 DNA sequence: TGCGCCAGCAGCTGGGACGGACAAGCTTTCTTT. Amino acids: CASSWDGQAFF.

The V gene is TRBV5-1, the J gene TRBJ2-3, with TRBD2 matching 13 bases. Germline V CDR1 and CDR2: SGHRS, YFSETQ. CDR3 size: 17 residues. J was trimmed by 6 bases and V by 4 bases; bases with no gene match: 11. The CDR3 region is CASSPKGLAGSNDTQYF. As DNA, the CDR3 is TGCGCCAGCAGCCCAAAGGGACTAGCGGGGTCTAATGATACGCAGTATTTT. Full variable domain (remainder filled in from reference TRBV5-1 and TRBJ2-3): KAGVTQTPRYLIKTRGQQVTLSCSPISGHRSVSWYQQTPGQGLQFLFEYFSETQRNKGNFPGRFSGRQFSNSRSEMNVSTLELGDSALYLCASSPKGLAGSNDTQYFGPGTRLTVL.

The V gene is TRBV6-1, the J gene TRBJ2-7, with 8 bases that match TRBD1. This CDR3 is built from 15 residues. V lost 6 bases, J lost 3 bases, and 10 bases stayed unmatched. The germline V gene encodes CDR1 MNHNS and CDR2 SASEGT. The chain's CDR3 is CASRQDRGPLYEQYF. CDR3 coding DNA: TGTGCCAGCAGACAAGACAGGGGACCCCTCTACGAGCAGTACTTC.

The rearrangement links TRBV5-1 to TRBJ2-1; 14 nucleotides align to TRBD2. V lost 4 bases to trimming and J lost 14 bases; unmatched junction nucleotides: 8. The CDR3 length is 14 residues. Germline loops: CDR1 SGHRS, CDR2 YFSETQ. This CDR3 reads CASSRTSGGPYKFF. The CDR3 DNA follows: TGCGCCAGCAGCCGGACTAGCGGGGGGCCCTATAAGTTCTTC.

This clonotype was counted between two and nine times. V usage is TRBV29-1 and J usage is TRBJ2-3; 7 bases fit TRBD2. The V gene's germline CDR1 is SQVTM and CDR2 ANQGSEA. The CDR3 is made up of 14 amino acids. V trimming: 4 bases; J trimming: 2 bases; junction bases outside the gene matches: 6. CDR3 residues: CSVGNGRPTDTQYF. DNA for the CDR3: TGCAGCGTTGGTAACGGGAGGCCCACAGATACGCAGTATTTT.

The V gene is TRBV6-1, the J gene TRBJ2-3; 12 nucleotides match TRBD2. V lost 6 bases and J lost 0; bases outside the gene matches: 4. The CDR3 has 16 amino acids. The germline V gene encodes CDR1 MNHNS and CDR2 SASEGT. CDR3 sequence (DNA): TGTGCCAGCAGAAGACTAGCGGGGGCTAGCACAGATACGCAGTATTTT. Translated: CASRRLAGASTDTQYF.

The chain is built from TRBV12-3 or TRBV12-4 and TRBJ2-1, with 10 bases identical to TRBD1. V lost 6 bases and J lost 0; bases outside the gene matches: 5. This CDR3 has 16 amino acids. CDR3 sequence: CASSHGQGGSYNEQFF. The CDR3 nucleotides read TGTGCCAGCAGCCATGGACAGGGGGGCTCCTACAATGAGCAGTTCTTC.

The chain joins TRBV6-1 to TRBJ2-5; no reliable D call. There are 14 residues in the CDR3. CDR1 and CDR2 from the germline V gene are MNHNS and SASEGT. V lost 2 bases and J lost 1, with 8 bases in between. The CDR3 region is CASSENLAQETQYF. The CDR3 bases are TGTGCCAGCAGTGAAAATTTGGCCCAAGAGACCCAGTACTTC.

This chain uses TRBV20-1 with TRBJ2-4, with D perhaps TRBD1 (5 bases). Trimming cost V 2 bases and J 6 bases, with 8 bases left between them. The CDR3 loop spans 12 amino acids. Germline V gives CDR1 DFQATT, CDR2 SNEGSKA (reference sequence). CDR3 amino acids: CSARSQGNIQYF. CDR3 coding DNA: TGCAGTGCTAGATCGCAGGGAAACATTCAGTACTTC.

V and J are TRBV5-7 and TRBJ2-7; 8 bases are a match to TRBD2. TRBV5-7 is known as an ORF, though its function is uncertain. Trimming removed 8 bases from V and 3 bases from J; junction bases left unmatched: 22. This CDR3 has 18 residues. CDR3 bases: TGTGCCAGGGGCTTTTCTACTAGCGGAAGTCCCTCTGACTACGAGCAGTACTTC. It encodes CARGFSTSGSPSDYEQYF.

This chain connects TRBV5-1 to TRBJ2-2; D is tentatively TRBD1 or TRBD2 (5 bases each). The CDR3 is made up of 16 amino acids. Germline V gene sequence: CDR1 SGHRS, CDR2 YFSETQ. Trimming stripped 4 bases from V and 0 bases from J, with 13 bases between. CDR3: CASSLGTTTNTGELFF. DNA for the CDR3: TGCGCCAGCAGCCTAGGGACGACGACGAACACCGGGGAGCTGTTTTTT.

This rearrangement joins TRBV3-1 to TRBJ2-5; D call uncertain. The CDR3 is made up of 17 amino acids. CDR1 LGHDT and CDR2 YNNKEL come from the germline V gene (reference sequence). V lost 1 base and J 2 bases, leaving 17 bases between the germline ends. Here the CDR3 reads CASSQGVPGQKQETQYF. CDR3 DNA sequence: TGTGCCAGCAGCCAAGGCGTCCCTGGCCAGAAACAAGAGACCCAGTACTTC.

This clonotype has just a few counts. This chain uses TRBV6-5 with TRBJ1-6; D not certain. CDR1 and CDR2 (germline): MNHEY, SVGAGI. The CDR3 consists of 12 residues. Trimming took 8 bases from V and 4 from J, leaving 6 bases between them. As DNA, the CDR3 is TGTGCCAGCCGCCGTTATAATTCACCCCTCCACTTT. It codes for CASRRYNSPLHF.